What follows are 15 T cell receptor beta chains derived from one specimen sequenced in a study of cytomegalovirus exposure and HLA in healthy donors. In the PCR, 60 Vbeta and 13 Jbeta primers were used. Generated by immunoSEQ multiplex PCR, the TCRdb table keeps only in-frame clones and is missing some. The table shows 120,000 to 150,000 clones, with approximately 73% occurring only once. Sequencing input: PBMCs. These receptors all come from a human donor in good health.

The chain couples TRBV28 to TRBJ2-5; D is perhaps TRBD1 (6 bases). The CDR3 covers 18 residues. V dropped 7 bases and J dropped 3 bases, with 27 bases sitting between them. CDR1 is MDHEN and CDR2 is SYDVKM in the germline V gene. The CDR3, as DNA: TGTGCCAGCACCACCCCCGGACAGACTTTAGCTCCCGAAGAGACCCAGTACTTC. Translated, it gives CASTTPGQTLAPEETQYF. The whole variable domain, remainder taken from reference TRBV28 and TRBJ2-5, is DVKVTQSSRYLVKRTGEKVFLECVQDMDHENMFWYRQDPGLGLRLIYFSYDVKMKEKGDIPEGYSVSREKKERFSLILESASTNQTSMYLCASTTPGQTLAPEETQYFGPGTRLLVL.

The rearrangement joins TRBV29-1 to TRBJ2-5; TRBD2 might be the D (5 bases). The better agreement between TRBJ2-7 and the DNA end casts doubt on the J call. The CDR3 runs 13 residues. Germline values: CDR1 SQVTM, CDR2 ANQGSEA. The CDR3 is CSVGTGKGHEQYF. CDR3 coding DNA: TGCAGCGTTGGGACCGGGAAAGGTCACGAGCAGTACTTC.

J is TRBJ2-1 and V is TRBV7-2, with 10 bases identical to TRBD1. Trimming removed 3 bases from V and 0 bases from J; junction bases left unmatched: 2. The CDR3 contains 16 residues. Germline V gene data show CDR1 as SGHTA and CDR2 as FQGNSA. CDR3 nucleotide sequence: TGTGCCAGCAGCTTTGGGACAGGGGCCTCCTACAATGAGCAGTTCTTC. It is translated as CASSFGTGASYNEQFF.

The CDR3 nucleotides read TGTGCCAGCAGTGAACAGGGGTACAATCAGCCCCAGCATTTT. It translates to CASSEQGYNQPQHF. J is TRBJ1-5 and V is TRBV2; possibly TRBD1 for D (6 bases). The CDR3 is 14 residues long. CDR1 and CDR2 (germline): SNHLY, FYNNEI. V lost 2 bases and J 3 bases, leaving 8 bases between the germline ends.

J is TRBJ2-7 and V is TRBV29-1; D may be TRBD2 (5 bases). Per the germline V gene, CDR1 is SQVTM and CDR2 is ANQGSEA. The CDR3 is made up of 13 amino acids. Trimming took 5 bases from V and 2 from J, leaving 13 bases between them. CDR3 in amino acids: CSVLLGSTYEQYF. The CDR3 nucleotides read TGCAGCGTTCTTCTGGGGAGCACCTACGAGCAGTACTTC.

This clone has just a few counts. The chain is built from TRBV27 and TRBJ2-5, with TRBD2 identical over 7 bases. The CDR3 totals 15 residues. Germline values: CDR1 MNHEY, CDR2 SMNVEV (reference sequence). V lost 5 bases, J lost 2 bases, and 8 bases stayed unmatched. CDR3 bases: TGTGCCAGCAGTCTCACTAGCGAACCTCAAGAGACCCAGTACTTC. As protein: CASSLTSEPQETQYF.

V and J are TRBV10-3 and TRBJ2-3, with D hard to call. V was trimmed by 0 bases and J by 3 bases, leaving 4 bases between them. This CDR3 region has 13 residues. Germline V gene data show CDR1 as ENHRY and CDR2 as SYGVKD. CDR3 sequence reads: CAISESTTDTQYF. In nucleotides, the CDR3 is TGTGCCATCAGTGAGTCAACTACAGATACGCAGTATTTT.

This clone was counted between two and nine times. The rearrangement uses TRBV5-1 and TRBJ2-1, with a weak D call TRBD1 (7 bases). The CDR3 runs to 15 residues. The V gene's germline CDR1 is SGHRS and CDR2 YFSETQ. The V end lost 3 bases, the J end lost 9 bases, and 19 bases lay between the germline ends. The CDR3 DNA follows: TGCGCCAGCAGCTACAGACAGGGAGCGGGCAGTGAGCAGTTCTTC. Translating gives CASSYRQGAGSEQFF.

The chain joins TRBV2 to TRBJ2-5; 10 bases are shared with TRBD2. Per the germline V gene, CDR1 is SNHLY and CDR2 is FYNNEI. Trimming at V came to 5 bases and at J to 5 bases, leaving 8 bases not matched to a gene. The CDR3 has 15 amino acids. CDR3 sequence (DNA): TGTGCCAGCAGTTCTCTCCTAGCGGGGGCCGAGACCCAGTACTTC. It specifies CASSSLLAGAETQYF.

As concerns this clone: This sample includes further DNA sequences coding for the same CDR3. This rearrangement joins TRBV28 to TRBJ1-1; D is ambiguous. Deletions cut 7 bases from V and 6 bases from J, with 15 bases between. Per germline, CDR1 MDHEN and CDR2 SYDVKM. The CDR3 is 13 amino acids. The CDR3 DNA reads TGTGCCAGCATTCCCCCCGAGGGTCCTGAAGCTTTCTTT. As protein: CASIPPEGPEAFF.

The CDR3 DNA follows: TGTGCCAGCAGCTACTTAACTACTGGGACCGGGGAGCTGTTTTTT. This encodes CASSYLTTGTGELFF. V usage is TRBV7-3 and J usage is TRBJ2-2; no firm D call. Germline loops: CDR1 SGHTA, CDR2 FQGTGA. Between the trimmed V and J ends, which lost 4 bases and 5 bases, there was a span of 14 bases. This CDR3 is 15 amino acids long. The variable domain in full, completed from reference TRBV7-3 and TRBJ2-2, reads GAGVSQTPSNKVTEKGKYVELRCDPISGHTALYWYRQSLGQGPEFLIYFQGTGAADDSGLPNDRFFAVRPEGSVSTLKIQRTERGDSAVYLCASSYLTTGTGELFFGEGSRLTVL.

The chain couples TRBV6-5 to TRBJ2-1, with a tentative D call TRBD1 (6 bases). Trimming took off 6 bases at V and 4 bases at J, with 13 bases between the two ends. CDR1 and CDR2 (germline): MNHEY, SVGAGI. The CDR3 length is 14 residues. CDR3 nucleotide sequence: TGTGCCAGCAGCCCCGGGACAACATACAATGAGCAGTTCTTC. Encoded protein: CASSPGTTYNEQFF.

The chain links TRBV29-1 to TRBJ2-1; 15 bases line up with TRBD2. The V segment lost 4 bases and the J segment 4 bases; nucleotides outside the gene matches: 8. The germline V gene has CDR1 SQVTM and CDR2 ANQGSEA. The CDR3 length is 17 residues. CDR3 nucleotide sequence: TGCAGCGTTGGGGGACTAGCGGGAGGTGGGGCTTACAATGAGCAGTTCTTC. The encoded protein is CSVGGLAGGGAYNEQFF.

In this sample, this clone turned up a few times. The J gene is TRBJ1-1, the V gene TRBV6-1; TRBD1 agrees at 7 bases. Germline values: CDR1 MNHNS, CDR2 SASEGT. Trimming cost V 5 bases and J 6 bases; bases outside gene matches: 12. CDR3 length: 15 amino acids. The CDR3, as DNA: TGTGCCAGCAGTAACAGACAGGGTTTCCAGGCTGAAGCTTTCTTT. This codes for CASSNRQGFQAEAFF.

The chain is built from TRBV29-1 and TRBJ2-2; 9 positions agree with TRBD1. The V and J ends lost 4 bases and 5 bases, in that order; junction bases with no gene match: 5. Germline CDR1 reads SQVTM; CDR2 reads ANQGSEA. This CDR3 comprises 14 residues. This CDR3 reads CSVGGTGRTGELFF. CDR3 nucleotide sequence: TGCAGCGTTGGCGGGACAGGGAGGACCGGGGAGCTGTTTTTT.